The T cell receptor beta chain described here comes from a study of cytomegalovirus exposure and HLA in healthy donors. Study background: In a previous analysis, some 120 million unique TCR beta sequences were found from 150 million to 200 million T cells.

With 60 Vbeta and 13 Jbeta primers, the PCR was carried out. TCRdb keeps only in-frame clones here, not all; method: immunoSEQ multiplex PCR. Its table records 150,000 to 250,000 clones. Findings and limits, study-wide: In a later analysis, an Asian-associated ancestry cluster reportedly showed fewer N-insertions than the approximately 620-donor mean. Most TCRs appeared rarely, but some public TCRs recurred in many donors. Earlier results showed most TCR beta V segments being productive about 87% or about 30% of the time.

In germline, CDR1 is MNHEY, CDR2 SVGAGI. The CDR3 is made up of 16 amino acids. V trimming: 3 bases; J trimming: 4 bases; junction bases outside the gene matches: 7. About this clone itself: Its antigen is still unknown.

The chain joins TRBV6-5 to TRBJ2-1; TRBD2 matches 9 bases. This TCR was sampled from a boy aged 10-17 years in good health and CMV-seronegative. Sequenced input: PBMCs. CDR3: CASSYFTTSGYNEQFF. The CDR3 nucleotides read TGTGCCAGCAGTTATTTTACGACTAGCGGTTACAATGAGCAGTTCTTC.